Below are 7 T cell receptor beta chains sequenced from a single sample in a study of OX40 agonist ivuxolimab in advanced cancers. TCRdb's table, derived via immunoSEQ multiplex PCR, lists solely in-frame clones and lacks some. The sample contains 27,000 or so clones, roughly 83% of which appear only once. Sequencing used CD4+ or CD8+ T cells sorted from blood, obtained in a trial of the OX40 agonist ivuxolimab. The receptor source for this set is an adult with an advanced solid tumor such as melanoma, head and neck, liver or kidney cancer.

The chain recombines TRBV5-4 with TRBJ1-2; possibly TRBD1 for D (5 bases). Trimming took off 2 bases at V and 6 bases at J, with 11 bases between the two ends. The germline V gene encodes CDR1 SGHNT and CDR2 YYREEE (reference sequence). This CDR3 contains 13 residues. The CDR3 coding sequence is TGTGCCAGCAGCTTTCAGGGTGGCCATGGCTACACCTTC. Translation gives CASSFQGGHGYTF.

V is TRBV28 and J is TRBJ2-2; 13 positions match TRBD2. CDR3 length equals 19 residues. The V gene end was trimmed by 5 bases and the J gene end by 8 bases; junction bases not matched to a gene: 17. Germline CDR1 is MDHEN and CDR2 is SYDVKM. CDR3 protein: CASSPQGNRGLAGVGELFF. The CDR3 nucleotides read TGTGCCAGCAGTCCCCAGGGGAATCGAGGACTAGCGGGAGTTGGGGAGCTGTTTTTT. Complete variable domain (other parts from reference TRBV28 and TRBJ2-2): DVKVTQSSRYLVKRTGEKVFLECVQDMDHENMFWYRQDPGLGLRLIYFSYDVKMKEKGDIPEGYSVSREKKERFSLILESASTNQTSMYLCASSPQGNRGLAGVGELFFGEGSRLTVL.

The V and J genes are TRBV28 and TRBJ1-5; 7 nucleotides align to TRBD1. This CDR3 is built from 16 residues. Germline lookup yields CDR1 MDHEN and CDR2 SYDVKM. After removal of 5 bases from V and 3 bases from J, the junction contained 10 bases not matched to a gene. The CDR3 DNA reads as TGTGCCAGCAGTATCGGACAGGCGTATTTCAATCAGCCCCAGCATTTT. Its translation is CASSIGQAYFNQPQHF.

The rearrangement links TRBV7-2 to TRBJ2-2; the D is unclear. This CDR3 comprises 16 residues. V gave up 1 base and J gave up 4 bases, with 13 bases separating them. In germline, CDR1 is SGHTA, CDR2 FQGNSA. Written as DNA, the CDR3 is TGTGCCAGCAGCTTAGAGAAGGGCCTCGGCACCGGGGAGCTGTTTTTT. Translated: CASSLEKGLGTGELFF.

V gene TRBV5-4 combines with J gene TRBJ1-4; D is uncertain. CDR3 size: 14 residues. V lost 4 bases to trimming and J lost 0 bases, with 7 bases between them. Germline values: CDR1 SGHNT, CDR2 YYREEE (reference sequence). CDR3 region: CASSPGTTNEKLFF. In nucleotides, the CDR3 is TGTGCCAGCAGCCCCGGGACAACTAATGAAAAACTGTTTTTT.

The chain combines TRBV4-2 with TRBJ2-3, with D perhaps matching TRBD1 (6 bases). In germline, CDR1 is LGHNA, CDR2 YNFKEQ. The CDR3 is 15 residues long. Trimming pared 0 bases from V and 4 bases from J, leaving 11 bases between. CDR3 bases: TGTGCCAGCAGCCAAGATAGGTCAGGGGCAGATACGCAGTATTTT. This gives the protein CASSQDRSGADTQYF.

The chain has TRBV9 and TRBJ2-1; 13 bases map to TRBD2. The CDR3 is 13 residues long. V lost 3 bases to trimming and J lost 10 bases; unmatched junction nucleotides: 1. In germline, CDR1 is SGDLS, CDR2 YYNGEE. The CDR3 is CASSAGLAGEQFF. The CDR3 DNA sequence: TGTGCCAGCAGCGCGGGACTAGCGGGAGAGCAGTTCTTC. The full variable domain, in which reference TRBV9 and TRBJ2-1 provide the parts outside the CDR3, is DSGVTQTPKHLITATGQRVTLRCSPRSGDLSVYWYQQSLDQGLQFLIQYYNGEERAKGNILERFSAQQFPDLHSELNLSSLELGDSALYFCASSAGLAGEQFFGPGTRLTVL.